This TCR beta chain came from a study of spatial heterogeneity in lung cancer. Study-wide context: Two to three years after resection was the median timing of the follow-up PBMC samples, which were sequenced when available.

Each molecule of TCR cDNA was tagged with one unique molecular identifier. MiXCR was run by TCRdb on the 5' RACE reads, yielding one entry per CDR3 protein. The sample has about 120,000 distinct CDR3 sequences; roughly an eighth are singletons. The V end lost 6 bases, the J end lost 0 bases, and 11 bases lay between the germline ends. Germline CDR1 SQVTM, CDR2 ANQGSEA. The CDR3 is 14 residues long. Time point: blood at routine non-recurrence follow-up after resection. TCRs were sequenced from unsorted whole RNA of tumor, nontumor lung or PBMC. This receptor was taken from a male donor with early-stage non-small cell lung cancer. This chain connects TRBV29-1 to TRBJ1-4; possibly TRBD1 for D (6 bases). The source was PBMCs, collected at follow-up. CDR3 region: CSVSDRPTNEKLFF. CDR3 DNA: TGCAGCGTCTCGGACAGACCAACTAATGAAAAACTGTTTTTT.